The 14 T cell receptor beta chains below all came from one sample that was sequenced in a study of T cells in Graves' hyperthyroidism and ophthalmopathy (dated 2019 in TCRdb). The method behind the library was multiplex PCR. Sequencing was carried out with an Illumina HiSeq 2000. The TCR beta CDR3 regions were amplified from RNA transcripts. The TCR CDR3 was subjected to a first round of RT-PCR using the HTBI primer set and the Qiagen OneStep RT-PCR kit. The raw public reads went through TCRdb reprocessing: fastp at Q25, MiXCR clone calling, in-frame beta chains kept. Each entry is one CDR3 protein sequence, shown with its most common DNA and genes. This sample lists roughly 800,000 distinct CDR3 sequences; 38% were detected once. The ten largest account for about 8.9% of the sample. The sequenced sample consisted of blood. These receptors all come from a man aged 18 to 29 with Graves' hyperthyroidism.

This clonotype was picked up a small number of times. The chain couples TRBV20-1 to TRBJ2-2; 10 positions match TRBD2. CDR3 length: 14 amino acids. After removal of 4 bases from V and 7 bases from J, the junction contained 6 bases not matched to a gene. Germline loops: CDR1 DFQATT, CDR2 SNEGSKA (reference sequence). The CDR3 DNA follows: TGCAGTGCTACCAGCGGGGGGGCAAGCGGGGAGCTGTTTTTT. Translating it yields CSATSGGASGELFF.

This clonotype was seen only a few times. This chain joins TRBV2 and TRBJ2-7; a weak D match, TRBD1 (5 bases). This CDR3 spans 15 amino acids. The V gene's germline CDR1 is SNHLY and CDR2 FYNNEI. V was shortened by 7 bases and J by 2 bases, with 18 bases between the two germline ends. The CDR3 DNA sequence: TGTGCCAGCACCCGCGTACAGGCGTTAACCTACGAGCAGTACTTC. It specifies CASTRVQALTYEQYF.

The V call is TRBV20-1, the J call TRBJ2-5, with 7 bases that match TRBD1. CDR1 and CDR2 from the germline V gene are DFQATT and SNEGSKA (reference sequence). V dropped 5 bases and J dropped 3; count of bases not matched to a gene: 12. The CDR3 runs to 15 residues. For the CDR3, the DNA is TGCAGTGCTGGTGCACCGGGACAGAAAGAAGAGACCCAGTACTTC. Protein: CSAGAPGQKEETQYF.

This clonotype was observed a handful of times. The rearrangement uses TRBV7-8 and TRBJ2-7; 9 nucleotides align to TRBD1. After removal of 5 bases from V and 6 bases from J, the junction contained 20 bases not matched to a gene. The CDR3 covers 18 residues. Germline V gene sequence: CDR1 SGHVS, CDR2 FQNEAQ. Here the CDR3 reads CASSQDPVGQGLSGEQYF. The CDR3 nucleotides read TGTGCCAGCAGCCAAGATCCTGTGGGACAGGGCTTATCCGGCGAGCAGTACTTC.

This clonotype was seen once. The chain has TRBV2 and TRBJ2-7; 10 bases agree with TRBD2. Per the germline V gene, CDR1 is SNHLY and CDR2 is FYNNEI. CDR3 length: 21 residues. V shed 10 bases and J 4 bases; nucleotides not matched to a gene: 31. The CDR3 region is CAITAPSGTSVDPDRSYEQYF. The CDR3 bases are TGTGCCATCACAGCGCCTTCAGGGACTAGCGTCGATCCGGATCGTAGTTACGAGCAGTACTTC.

This clonotype was observed a few times. V gene TRBV5-1 combines with J gene TRBJ1-5, with TRBD1 as a possible D gene (6 bases). This CDR3 has 14 residues. Germline loops: CDR1 SGHRS, CDR2 YFSETQ. The V end lost 3 bases, the J end lost 5 bases, and 12 bases lay between the germline ends. The CDR3 DNA sequence: TGCGCCAGCAGCTCAGGGGCCGCGGATCAGCCCCAGCATTTT. Amino acid sequence: CASSSGAADQPQHF. Full variable domain (rest looked up from reference TRBV5-1 and TRBJ1-5): KAGVTQTPRYLIKTRGQQVTLSCSPISGHRSVSWYQQTPGQGLQFLFEYFSETQRNKGNFPGRFSGRQFSNSRSEMNVSTLELGDSALYLCASSSGAADQPQHFGDGTRLSIL.

The chain couples TRBV7-6 to TRBJ2-2; 8 bases are shared with TRBD1. The CDR3 covers 16 residues. CDR1 is SGHVS and CDR2 is FNYEAQ in the germline V gene. The J segment lost 2 bases and the V segment lost 5 bases, leaving 7 bases of the junction unmatched. The CDR3 coding sequence is TGTGCCAGCAGCCAAGAGGCAGGGGGCAACACCGGGGAGCTGTTTTTT. This translates into CASSQEAGGNTGELFF.

In this sample, this clonotype turned up many times. The chain links TRBV24-1 to TRBJ2-2, with D uncertain. Between the trimmed V and J ends, which lost 1 base and 3 bases, there was a span of 11 bases. CDR3 length equals 16 residues. Germline V CDR1 and CDR2: KGHDR, SFDVKD. CDR3 sequence (DNA): TGTGCCACCAGTGATTTAGGGCGGTCCGACACCGGGGAGCTGTTTTTT. It specifies CATSDLGRSDTGELFF.

This clonotype has more than one count but fewer than ten. The chain couples TRBV29-1 to TRBJ2-7; 7 bases are a match to TRBD2. The length of the CDR3 is 13 residues. The germline CDR1 and CDR2 sequences are SQVTM and ANQGSEA. J lost 1 base, V lost 7 bases, and 7 bases had no gene match. The CDR3 loop reads CSAASGESYEQYF. CDR3 bases: TGCAGCGCCGCCAGCGGGGAGTCCTACGAGCAGTACTTC.

At least ten counts were recorded for this clonotype. The V gene is TRBV7-2, the J gene TRBJ1-2; possibly TRBD1 for D (6 bases). CDR1 and CDR2 (germline): SGHTA, FQGNSA. The CDR3 sequence is 13 residues long. The germline V and J ends were trimmed by 5 bases and 13 bases, with 20 bases remaining between them. The CDR3, as DNA: TGTGCCAGCAGCCCATACCGGGACATCGAGGCCACCTTC. Translating it yields CASSPYRDIEATF.

About this clonotype itself: A much larger clone sits a single nucleotide away, making a read error possible. V and J are TRBV25-1 and TRBJ2-5; D is possibly TRBD1 or TRBD2 (5 bases each). With 10 bases removed from V and 0 bases from J, the gap between germline ends came to 12 bases. This CDR3 contains 13 residues. Per germline, CDR1 MGHDK and CDR2 SYGVNS. The CDR3 sequence: CANGWGYQETQYF. As DNA, the CDR3 is TGTGCCAACGGGTGGGGGTACCAAGAGACCCAGTACTTC.

The V and J genes are TRBV5-5 and TRBJ2-7; D may match TRBD1 or TRBD2 (6 bases each). Deletions cut 4 bases from V and 3 bases from J, with 14 bases between. Germline V lookup: CDR1 SGHKS, CDR2 YYEKEE (reference sequence). This CDR3 region has 14 residues. The CDR3 loop is CASSAGYRDYEQYF. The DNA for the CDR3 is TGTGCCAGCAGCGCGGGGTACAGGGACTACGAGCAGTACTTC.

The chain links TRBV7-9 to TRBJ2-7, with 7 bases matching TRBD1. CDR3 size: 15 residues. Per germline, CDR1 SEHNR and CDR2 FQNEAQ (reference sequence). V trimming: 1 base; J trimming: 2 bases; junction bases outside the gene matches: 5. The CDR3 is CASSLGGQVPYEQYF. CDR3 nucleotide sequence: TGTGCCAGCAGCTTAGGTGGACAGGTCCCCTACGAGCAGTACTTC.

The chain uses TRBV2 and TRBJ2-5; 7 nucleotides match TRBD1. This CDR3 has 15 amino acids. The germline V gene has CDR1 SNHLY and CDR2 FYNNEI. The trim removed 6 bases at V and 4 bases at J, leaving 11 bases unmatched. CDR3 sequence: CASSPGDRATETQYF. As DNA, the CDR3 is TGTGCCAGCAGCCCAGGTGACAGGGCTACAGAGACCCAGTACTTC.